This is a list of T cell receptor beta chains from one sample in a study of shared clonotypes between healthy human individuals. The protocol was immunoSEQ multiplex PCR, while the TCRdb copy is restricted to in-frame clones and leaves out a portion. The top ten clones hold about 11% of a sample with 470,000 or so clones, approximately 82% of them seen once. Sequenced: PBMCs. The receptors originated from a woman aged 40 to 50 in good health. Some clones in this sample may be carry-over from other donors' samples. Both conserved end residues are part of each CDR3. The D gene is left open where the match is weak. For some rows the clone size is stated as once, few or many, or as a class when expanded; others skip it.

CDR3nt | CDR3aa | j_gene | d_gene | v_gene | abundance
TGCGCCAGCAGTCTTTATGGGGACGCAATGGGCAATGAGCAGTTCTTC | CASSLYGDAMGNEQFF | TRBJ2-1 | . | TRBV5-1 | .
TGTGCCAGCAGGACAGGGGGGCCCTACGAGCAGTACTTC | CASRTGGPYEQYF | TRBJ2-7 | TRBD1 | TRBV6-1 | few
TGCAGTGCCCTTGGGACTAGCGGAGTTCCTTTT | CSALGTSGVPF | TRBJ2-3 | TRBD2 | TRBV20-1 | many
TGTGCCAGCAGCCGACTAGTCAGGGATACGCAGTATTTT | CASSRLVRDTQYF | TRBJ2-3 | . | TRBV7-2 | few
TGTGTCAGCAGCTTATACAGTAGCACAGATACGCAGTATTTT | CVSSLYSSTDTQYF | TRBJ2-3 | . | TRBV7-3 | once
TGTGCCAGCAGTAGGACAGGGTTCTATGGCTACACCTTC | CASSRTGFYGYTF | TRBJ1-2 | TRBD1 | TRBV28 | .
TGTGCCAGCAGCCTACACTGGACAGGGGGGAAGGAGACCCAGTACTTC | CASSLHWTGGKETQYF | TRBJ2-5 | TRBD1 | TRBV5-5 | .
TGTGCCAGCAGCCCCTCTAGGGGGATCTCCTACGAGCAGTACTTC | CASSPSRGISYEQYF | TRBJ2-7 | . | TRBV9 | .
TGTGCCAGCAGCGTAGCTTTGCCGGGCCGAGGTTCAGGGGACCAAGAGACCCAGTACTTC | CASSVALPGRGSGDQETQYF | TRBJ2-5 | . | TRBV9 | .
TGTGCCAGCAGCGTAGTAGGGGTAACCAATGAGCAGTTCTTC | CASSVVGVTNEQFF | TRBJ2-1 | . | TRBV9 | .
TGTGCCAGCAGTTTGGGGCTAGCGGGGACCTACGAGCAGTACTTC | CASSLGLAGTYEQYF | TRBJ2-7 | TRBD2 | TRBV28 | .
TGTGCCAGCTCATCGAGTCGGGACATTCAGTACTTC | CASSSSRDIQYF | TRBJ2-4 | . | TRBV18 | .
TGCGCCAGCAGCTTGGTGGCGGGAGGCTACAATGAGCAGTTCTTC | CASSLVAGGYNEQFF | TRBJ2-1 | TRBD2 | TRBV5-1 | .
TGTGCCAGCAGCGACAGGGCGGGCTACAATGAGCAGTTCTTC | CASSDRAGYNEQFF | TRBJ2-1 | TRBD1 | TRBV7-9 | .
TGCGCCAGCAGGGACCCCCGGGGCTACAATGAGCAGTTCTTC | CASRDPRGYNEQFF | TRBJ2-1 | . | TRBV5-1 | .
TGTGCCAGCAGTCTGCCCTTAGCGGGAGGGGGAGATACGCAGTATTTT | CASSLPLAGGGDTQYF | TRBJ2-3 | TRBD2 | TRBV6-6 | .
TGTGCCTGGAGTGGACAGGGTGGGACTGAAGCTTTCTTT | CAWSGQGGTEAFF | TRBJ1-1 | TRBD1 | TRBV30 | few
TGTGCCAGTGCCCGACAGGGTAGCCATGAGCAGTTCTTC | CASARQGSHEQFF | TRBJ2-1 | TRBD1 | TRBV19 | .
TGTGCCAGCAGCAAAGGGGGCAAACTCAATCAGCCCCAGCATTTT | CASSKGGKLNQPQHF | TRBJ1-5 | . | TRBV21-1 | .
TGTGCCAGCACCGAAGTCGGCGCTCCACTAATGATCTTC | CASTEVGAPLMIF | TRBJ2-1 | . | TRBV6-1 | .
TGTGCCAGCAGTTTTCCGGGACTAGCGGGATCAGATACGCAGTATTTT | CASSFPGLAGSDTQYF | TRBJ2-3 | TRBD2 | TRBV27 | once
TGTGCCAGCAGTGAACCCGACAGGGGTGGCAATTCACCCCTCCACTTT | CASSEPDRGGNSPLHF | TRBJ1-6 | TRBD1 | TRBV25-1 | .
TGTGCCTGGAGTTACAGGGGGACCTTGGCTGAAAAACTGTTTTTT | CAWSYRGTLAEKLFF | TRBJ1-4 | TRBD1 | TRBV30 | .
TGTGCCAGCAGTTTACAGGACTATAACACCGGGGAGCTGTTTTTT | CASSLQDYNTGELFF | TRBJ2-2 | . | TRBV28 | .
TGTGCCAGCAGTTTACAAAATACGCAGTATTTT | CASSLQNTQYF | TRBJ2-3 | . | TRBV27 | .
TGTGCCAGCAGAGCGAGGACAGGGGGAACCTACGAGCAGTACTTC | CASRARTGGTYEQYF | TRBJ2-7 | TRBD1 | TRBV2 | .
TGTGCCAGCAGTTTACTAGGGGAGAGCACAGATACGCAGTATTTT | CASSLLGESTDTQYF | TRBJ2-3 | . | TRBV28 | .
TGTGCCAGCAGCCCTAGTTCCGACATCTATAATTCACCCCTCCACTTT | CASSPSSDIYNSPLHF | TRBJ1-6 | . | TRBV4-2 | many
TGTGCCAGCAGCCAGGGGACTAGCGGCCACGAGCAGTACTTC | CASSQGTSGHEQYF | TRBJ2-7 | TRBD2 | TRBV9 | .
TGTGCCATCAGTCCCGGGACAGGGGATAGCGAGCAGTACTTC | CAISPGTGDSEQYF | TRBJ2-7 | TRBD1 | TRBV10-3 | .
TGTGCCAGCAGTTACACAGGACTGAGCTCCTACGAGCAGTACTTC | CASSYTGLSSYEQYF | TRBJ2-7 | . | TRBV6-5 | .
TGTGCCAGCGGCCTGGGGGTTCAAGAGACCCAGTACTTC | CASGLGVQETQYF | TRBJ2-5 | . | TRBV28 | .
TGTGCCATCACGGGAACAGGGGGTGGCCACGAGCAGTACTTC | CAITGTGGGHEQYF | TRBJ2-7 | TRBD1 | TRBV10-3 | .
TGTGCCAGCAGCCACCGACGGGGGCCACAAGAGACCCAGTACTTC | CASSHRRGPQETQYF | TRBJ2-5 | . | TRBV27 | .
TGTGCCAGCACCACAGGGGTAGGGGGGCGCGGCGAAAAACTGTTTTTT | CASTTGVGGRGEKLFF | TRBJ1-4 | TRBD1 | TRBV7-9 | few
TGTGCCAGCAGCTCCCGCAGCGGGAGGGCGAGAGATGAGCAGTTCTTC | CASSSRSGRARDEQFF | TRBJ2-1 | TRBD2 | TRBV14 | .
TGTGCCAGCAGTGGACAGGGCGAAAAACTGTTTTTT | CASSGQGEKLFF | TRBJ1-4 | TRBD1 | TRBV2 | .
TGTGCCAGCAGTGAGGCGGCTACCTACGAGCAGTACTTC | CASSEAATYEQYF | TRBJ2-7 | . | TRBV6-1 | once
TGTGCCTGGAGTCCCCCTTCAGATACGCAGTATTTT | CAWSPPSDTQYF | TRBJ2-3 | . | TRBV30 | few
TGTGCCAGCAGCTTAATATCGCTAGCTAACACCGGGGAGCTGTTTTTT | CASSLISLANTGELFF | TRBJ2-2 | . | TRBV7-6 | .
TGTGCCAGCAGCCTACAGGGGGCCGGGGAAAAACTGTTTTTT | CASSLQGAGEKLFF | TRBJ1-4 | TRBD1 | TRBV7-9 | .
TGCAGCGTTAACGAACAGGGAGTCGGCGAAGCTTTCTTT | CSVNEQGVGEAFF | TRBJ1-1 | . | TRBV29-1 | medium-sized
TGTGCCAGCAGTTCGTGGACTAGCAGAGAGACCCAGTACTTC | CASSSWTSRETQYF | TRBJ2-5 | TRBD2 | TRBV27 | .
TGTGCCAGCAGTTTACGGTCTGAAGCTTTCTTT | CASSLRSEAFF | TRBJ1-1 | . | TRBV28 | .
TGCGCCAGCAGTGAATCAGGGACGAGGGAGACCCAGTACTTC | CASSESGTRETQYF | TRBJ2-5 | . | TRBV10-1 | .
TGTGCCTGGAGTGTCCGGCCAGGGGACCCGGGATACTTC | CAWSVRPGDPGYF | TRBJ2-7 | . | TRBV30 | .
TGTGCCAGCAGCCCACCAAATAGGGTTAGCACGCGTTACTTC | CASSPPNRVSTRYF | TRBJ2-7 | . | TRBV28 | .
TGTGCCACCCAAGGGACAGTCTATAGCAATCAGCCCCAGCATTTT | CATQGTVYSNQPQHF | TRBJ1-5 | TRBD1 | TRBV19 | .
TGTGCCAGCAGCGTCCGGTTGGGCAATCAGCCCCAGCATTTT | CASSVRLGNQPQHF | TRBJ1-5 | . | TRBV6-1 | .